This TCR beta chain was recorded in a study of beta chain features in type 1 diabetes. Germline CDR1 reads SGHTA; CDR2 reads FQGTGA. The CDR3 is 19 residues long. The trim removed 0 bases at V and 2 bases at J, leaving 9 bases unmatched. The whole isolated RNA underwent reverse transcription, so sequencing captured expressed TCRB transcripts. TCRdb keeps only in-frame clones here, not all; method: immunoSEQ multiplex PCR. Counted here are about 160,000 clones, about 8.5% occurring once; the ten biggest clones make up about 0.6%. Stem cell-like memory, regulatory, central memory and naive CD4+ cells were sorted via CD45RO/CCR7/CD25/CD127/CD95/CD27.

The sample consisted of central memory CD4+ T cells from blood. The chain joins TRBV7-3 to TRBJ2-2; TRBD2 aligns across 10 bases. The receptor was isolated from a man aged 18 to 29 in good health. The CDR3 here is CASSLTDLAGGSNTGELFF. For the CDR3, the DNA is TGTGCCAGCAGCTTAACGGATTTAGCGGGGGGATCTAACACCGGGGAGCTGTTTTTT.